Here is one T cell receptor beta chain with its context. Its antigen specificity is not known. Base-call qualities are not available, and no considerably larger clone is one nucleotide away. The CDR3 spans 13 residues, from the cysteine through the phenylalanine. The entry retains the CDR3 DNA only, 39 bases that are in frame from base 1. CDR1 and CDR2 are read off the germline V gene as KGHSH and LQKENI. The trim is 6 bases for V and 6 bases for J, with a gap of 12 bases between the germline ends. The entry originates in a study of OX40 agonist ivuxolimab in advanced cancers. In the study overall: Ivuxolimab, which targeted the costimulatory receptor OX40 (CD134), was an agonistic, fully human IgG2 monoclonal antibody. The monotherapy dose-escalation portion (N = 52 patients) of the phase I ivuxolimab trial is reported in the paper. The purpose of peripheral TCRbeta sequencing was to test whether ivuxolimab changed TCR sequence diversity and led to clonal T-cell expansion. Prior anti-PD-1, anti-PD-L1 or anti-CTLA-4 therapy was permitted, and checkpoint inhibitors had been received by about 36% of dose-escalation patients. Intravenous ivuxolimab was administered to patients every 2 weeks at six dose levels: 0.01, 0.1, 0.3, 1.5, 3 and 10 mg/kg. Three dose-escalation patients achieved partial responses, one with hepatocellular carcinoma and two with cutaneous melanoma. A male proportion of around 83% and a mean age of around 60 years, ranging from roughly 23 to 80, were recorded for the dose-escalation cohort. Of the approximately 50 dose-escalation patients, hepatocellular carcinoma was present in about 20, melanoma in around 15, renal cell carcinoma in 9 and head and neck cancer in 9. Points the paper makes about the study in general: In the 0.1-3.0 mg/kg groups, partial responders had among the lowest normalized peripheral clonal expansion, particularly in CD8+ T cells. Antigen specificity was not determined for the clonally expanded peripheral T cells. Low levels of normalized T-cell clonal expansion were also seen in some patients who did not respond. At doses of 0.1 to 3.0 mg/kg, clonal expansion of both CD4+ and CD8+ blood T cells was observed from baseline to week 6. On average, CD8+ T cells showed more expanded clones than CD4+ T cells after ivuxolimab.

Patients with autoimmune disease history or receiving systemic immunosuppression were excluded from the trial. Peripheral blood for TCR sequencing was collected from all dose cohorts at baseline, on cycle 4 day 1, and on cycle 7 day 1. Samples came from an open-label, multicenter, first-in-human phase I dose-escalation trial of ivuxolimab. Adults with locally advanced or metastatic head and neck squamous cell, hepatocellular, melanoma or renal cell carcinoma were enrolled in the trial. CD4+ and CD8+ T cells were sorted separately from peripheral blood before TCR sequencing. For sequencing of the TCRbeta CDR3 region, genomic DNA was extracted from the sorted cells. The immunoSEQ Assay was used for sequencing of TCRbeta CDR3 regions. TCRdb provides this immuneACCESS table in a form limited to in-frame rearrangements. Some clones are lacking; in checked studies, under half of them reflect an unresolved V gene, and why the rest are absent is not known. This sample holds 70,000 to 90,000 clones; 86% were observed only once. Roughly 8.6% of the sample is held by the ten biggest clonotypes.

The clonotype was recovered from an adult with an advanced solid tumor such as melanoma, head and neck, liver or kidney cancer. Sequences were derived from CD4+ or CD8+ T cells sorted from blood, sampled in a trial of the OX40 agonist ivuxolimab. Recombination connected TRBV18 to TRBJ1-5; TRBD1 is perhaps the D gene, given 6 matching bases. The sequence in DNA is TGTGCCAGCTCCCGACAGGAGGGTCAGCCCCAGCATTTT. Translated, this gives CASSRQEGQPQHF. Full variable domain (CDR3 extended with the reference TRBV18 and TRBJ1-5 proteins): NAGVMQNPRHLVRRRGQEARLRCSPMKGHSHVYWYRQLPEEGLKFMVYLQKENIIDESGMPKERFSAEFPKEGPSILRIQQVVRGDSAAYFCASSRQEGQPQHFGDGTRLSIL.